A single sample gave rise to the 9 T cell receptor beta chains below, sequenced in a study of blood T cell repertoires in COVID-19. Only in-frame clones appear in the TCRdb table, and some are missing; sequencing was by immunoSEQ multiplex PCR. The sample has 130,000 or so clones, just under 85% seen once. Sequencing input: peripheral blood. The receptors were gathered from a woman over 75 with acute or convalescent COVID-19.

V usage is TRBV11-2 and J usage is TRBJ2-5, with TRBD2 as a possible D gene (5 bases). CDR1 is SGHAT and CDR2 is FQNNGV in the germline V gene. This CDR3 has 15 amino acids. Trimming took 1 base from V and 4 from J, leaving 13 bases between them. The CDR3 is CASSLAGVKGETQYF. In DNA form, the CDR3 reads TGTGCCAGCAGCTTAGCCGGGGTGAAAGGAGAGACCCAGTACTTC.

The V and J genes are TRBV4-1 and TRBJ1-5, with D possibly being TRBD1 (5 bases). The germline gives CDR1 MGHRA, CDR2 YSYEKL. Trimming cost V 2 bases and J 7 bases, with 9 bases left between them. This CDR3 has 13 amino acids. The CDR3 DNA reads TGCGCCAGCAGCCAACACGGGGGACAGCCCCAGCATTTT. As protein: CASSQHGGQPQHF.

The chain is built from TRBV19 and TRBJ2-7, with D tentatively TRBD1 (6 bases). This CDR3 region has 13 residues. Per the germline V gene, CDR1 is LNHDA and CDR2 is SQIVND (reference sequence). The germline V and J ends were trimmed by 3 bases and 0 bases, with 6 bases remaining between them. As DNA, the CDR3 is TGTGCCAGTAGTATGGACAGCTCCTACGAGCAGTACTTC. As protein: CASSMDSSYEQYF.

The chain links TRBV7-6 to TRBJ1-1; no reliable D call. Trimming took off 2 bases at V and 8 bases at J, with 15 bases between the two ends. Looked up from germline, CDR1 is SGHVS and CDR2 is FNYEAQ. CDR3 length equals 14 residues. CDR3 in DNA: TGTGCCAGCAGCTTAAGCGGGCGCTCGGGCGAAGCTTTCTTT. It translates to CASSLSGRSGEAFF. Drawing the rest from reference TRBV7-6 and TRBJ1-1, the complete variable domain is GAGVSQSPRYKVTKRGQDVALRCDPISGHVSLYWYRQALGQGPEFLTYFNYEAQQDKSGLPNDRFSAERPEGSISTLTIQRTEQRDSAMYRCASSLSGRSGEAFFGQGTRLTVV.

This clone was picked up a small number of times. This chain links TRBV9 with TRBJ1-2; TRBD1 matches at 7 bases. From germline, CDR1 is SGDLS and CDR2 YYNGEE. The CDR3 contains 14 residues. V shed 4 bases and J 2 bases; nucleotides not matched to a gene: 5. The CDR3 sequence is CASSSSTGNYGYTF. In DNA, the CDR3 is TGTGCCAGCAGCTCATCGACAGGGAACTATGGCTACACCTTC.

Here the CDR3 DNA reads TGTGCCAGCAGGCTCATGGAGGAGCCCCAGCATTTT. This gives the protein CASRLMEEPQHF. The chain carries TRBV6-5 and TRBJ1-5; D not certain. Looked up from germline, CDR1 is MNHEY and CDR2 is SVGAGI. The CDR3 length is 12 residues. Trimming removed 6 bases at V and 8 bases at J, with 11 bases between.

CDR3: CASSLGGSSGNTIYF. CDR3 bases: TGTGCCAGCAGTTTAGGCGGGAGCTCTGGAAACACCATATATTTT. The genes are TRBV27 and TRBJ1-3; D gene ambiguous. V lost 2 bases, J lost 0 bases, and 8 bases lay in between. The CDR3 is 15 amino acids. Germline V gene data show CDR1 as MNHEY and CDR2 as SMNVEV (reference sequence).

As for this clone: Different DNA sequences within this sample yield the same CDR3. The genes are TRBV5-1 and TRBJ1-1; 9 nucleotides match TRBD1. Trimming cost V 3 bases and J 4 bases; bases outside gene matches: 7. Germline-derived CDR1 and CDR2 are SGHRS and YFSETQ. This CDR3 is built from 15 residues. CDR3 loop: CASSSGTGISTEAFF. Written as DNA, the CDR3 is TGCGCCAGCAGCTCCGGGACAGGGATCAGCACTGAAGCTTTCTTT.

This clone has just a few counts. The chain carries TRBV11-2 and TRBJ1-6, with TRBD1 identical over 11 bases. V lost 7 bases, J lost 3 bases, and 8 bases stayed unmatched. Looked up from germline, CDR1 is SGHAT and CDR2 is FQNNGV. The CDR3 is 17 amino acids. The CDR3 nucleotides read TGTGCCAGCACCCGCCGGACAGGGGGCTTCTATAATTCACCCCTCCACTTT. This gives the protein CASTRRTGGFYNSPLHF.